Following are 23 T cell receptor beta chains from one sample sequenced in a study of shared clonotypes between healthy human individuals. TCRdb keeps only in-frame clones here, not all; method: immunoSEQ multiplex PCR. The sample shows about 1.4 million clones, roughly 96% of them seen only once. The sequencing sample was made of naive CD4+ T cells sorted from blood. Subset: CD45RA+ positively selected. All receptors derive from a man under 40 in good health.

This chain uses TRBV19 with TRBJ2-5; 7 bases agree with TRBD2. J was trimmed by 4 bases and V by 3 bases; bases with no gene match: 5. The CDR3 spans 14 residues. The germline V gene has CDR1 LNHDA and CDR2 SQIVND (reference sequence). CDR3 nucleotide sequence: TGTGCCAGTAGTATTTGGGCTAGCGGAGAGACCCAGTACTTC. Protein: CASSIWASGETQYF.

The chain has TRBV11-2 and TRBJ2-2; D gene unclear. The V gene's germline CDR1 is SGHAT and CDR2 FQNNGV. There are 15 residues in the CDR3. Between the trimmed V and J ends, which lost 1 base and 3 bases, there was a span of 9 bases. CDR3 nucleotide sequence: TGTGCCAGCAGCTTAGTGTCTCCTCACACCGGGGAGCTGTTTTTT. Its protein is CASSLVSPHTGELFF.

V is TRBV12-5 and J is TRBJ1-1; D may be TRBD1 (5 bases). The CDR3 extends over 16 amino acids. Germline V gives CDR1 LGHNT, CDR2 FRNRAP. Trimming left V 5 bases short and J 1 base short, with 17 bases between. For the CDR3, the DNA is TGTGCTAGTGGTCACCACCTAGGACAATCGAACACTGAAGCTTTCTTT. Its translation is CASGHHLGQSNTEAFF.

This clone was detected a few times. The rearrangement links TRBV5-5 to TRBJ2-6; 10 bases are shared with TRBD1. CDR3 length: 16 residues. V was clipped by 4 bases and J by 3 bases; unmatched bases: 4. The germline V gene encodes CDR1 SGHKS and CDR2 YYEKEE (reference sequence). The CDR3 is CASSRQGAGGANVLTF. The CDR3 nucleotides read TGTGCCAGCAGCCGACAGGGGGCAGGTGGGGCCAACGTCCTGACTTTC.

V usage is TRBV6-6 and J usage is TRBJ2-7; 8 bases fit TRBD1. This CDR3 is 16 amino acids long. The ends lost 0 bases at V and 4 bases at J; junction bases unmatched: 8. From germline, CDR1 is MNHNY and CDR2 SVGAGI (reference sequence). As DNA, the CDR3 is TGTGCCAGCAGTTACTCGAAGGCAGGGGGCGGGTACGAGCAGTACTTC. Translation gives CASSYSKAGGGYEQYF.

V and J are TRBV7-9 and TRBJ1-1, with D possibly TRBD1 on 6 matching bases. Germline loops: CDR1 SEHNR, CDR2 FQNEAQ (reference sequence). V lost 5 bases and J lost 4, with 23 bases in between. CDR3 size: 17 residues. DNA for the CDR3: TGTGCCAGCAGCCCGAGGGGGGGAGGGATGGTGGGCACTGAAGCTTTCTTT. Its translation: CASSPRGGGMVGTEAFF.

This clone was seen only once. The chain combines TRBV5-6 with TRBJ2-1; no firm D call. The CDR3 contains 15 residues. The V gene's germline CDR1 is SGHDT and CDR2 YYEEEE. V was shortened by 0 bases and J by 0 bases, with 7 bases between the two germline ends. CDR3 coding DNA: TGTGCCAGCAGCTTGGGCAGTAGCTCCTACAATGAGCAGTTCTTC. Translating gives CASSLGSSSYNEQFF.

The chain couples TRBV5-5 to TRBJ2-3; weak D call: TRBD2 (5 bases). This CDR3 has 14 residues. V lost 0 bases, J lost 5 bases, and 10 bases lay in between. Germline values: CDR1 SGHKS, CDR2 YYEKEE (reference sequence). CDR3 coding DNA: TGTGCCAGCAGCTTGGGGAGGTTTAGAGATACGCAGTATTTT. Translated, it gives CASSLGRFRDTQYF.

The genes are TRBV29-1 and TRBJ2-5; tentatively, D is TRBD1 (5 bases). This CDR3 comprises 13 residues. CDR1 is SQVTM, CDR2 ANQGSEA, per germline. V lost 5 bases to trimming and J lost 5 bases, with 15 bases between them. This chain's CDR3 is CSVTRAYRETQYF. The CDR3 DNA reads TGCAGCGTTACCAGGGCTTATCGTGAGACCCAGTACTTC.

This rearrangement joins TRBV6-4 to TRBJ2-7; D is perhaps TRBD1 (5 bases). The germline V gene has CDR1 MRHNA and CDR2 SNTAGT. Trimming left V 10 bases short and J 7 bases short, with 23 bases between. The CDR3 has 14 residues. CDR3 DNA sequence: TGTGCCACCCGAGCCAGGGCACTCCTTGGAGAGCAGTACTTC. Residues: CATRARALLGEQYF.

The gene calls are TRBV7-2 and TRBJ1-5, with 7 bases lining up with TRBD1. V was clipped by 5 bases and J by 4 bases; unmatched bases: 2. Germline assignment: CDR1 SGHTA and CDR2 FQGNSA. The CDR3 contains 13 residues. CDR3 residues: CASSIRGNQPQHF. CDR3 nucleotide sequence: TGTGCCAGCAGCATCAGGGGGAATCAGCCCCAGCATTTT.

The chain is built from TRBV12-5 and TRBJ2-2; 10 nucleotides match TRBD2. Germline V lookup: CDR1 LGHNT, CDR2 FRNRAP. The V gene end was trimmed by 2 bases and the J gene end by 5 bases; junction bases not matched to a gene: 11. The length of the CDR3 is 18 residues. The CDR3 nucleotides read TGTGCTAGTGGTTTGACAATCCCCAGCGGGAGGGAGACCGGGGAGCTGTTTTTT. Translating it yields CASGLTIPSGRETGELFF.

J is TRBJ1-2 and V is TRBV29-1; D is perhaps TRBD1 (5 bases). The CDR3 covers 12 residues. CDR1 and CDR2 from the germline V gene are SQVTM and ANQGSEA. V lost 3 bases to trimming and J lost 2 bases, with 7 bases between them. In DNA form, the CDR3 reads TGCAGCGTTGACAAGGGGAACTATGGCTACACCTTC. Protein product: CSVDKGNYGYTF.

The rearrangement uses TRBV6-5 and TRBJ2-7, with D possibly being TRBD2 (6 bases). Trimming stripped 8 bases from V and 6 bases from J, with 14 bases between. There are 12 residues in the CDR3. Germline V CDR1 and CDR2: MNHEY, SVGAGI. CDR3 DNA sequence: TGTGCCAGCGGGTTGCGGGAAGGCGAGCAGTACTTC. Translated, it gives CASGLREGEQYF.

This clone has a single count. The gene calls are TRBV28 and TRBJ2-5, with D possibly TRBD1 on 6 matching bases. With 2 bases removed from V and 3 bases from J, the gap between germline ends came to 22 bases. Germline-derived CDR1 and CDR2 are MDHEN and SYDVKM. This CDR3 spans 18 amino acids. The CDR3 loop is CASSLLTWGLGIKETQYF. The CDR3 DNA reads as TGTGCCAGCAGTTTACTCACGTGGGGGCTAGGGATAAAAGAGACCCAGTACTTC.

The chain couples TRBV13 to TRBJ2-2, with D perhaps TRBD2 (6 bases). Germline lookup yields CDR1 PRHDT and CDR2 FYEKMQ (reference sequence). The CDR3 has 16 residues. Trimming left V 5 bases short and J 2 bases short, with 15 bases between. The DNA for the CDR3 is TGTGCCAGCAGCCCCCAGGAGGGCGGAAACACCGGGGAGCTGTTTTTT. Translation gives CASSPQEGGNTGELFF. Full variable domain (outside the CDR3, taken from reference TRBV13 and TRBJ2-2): AAGVIQSPRHLIKEKRETATLKCYPIPRHDTVYWYQQGPGQDPQFLISFYEKMQSDKGSIPDRFSAQQFSDYHSELNMSSLELGDSALYFCASSPQEGGNTGELFFGEGSRLTVL.

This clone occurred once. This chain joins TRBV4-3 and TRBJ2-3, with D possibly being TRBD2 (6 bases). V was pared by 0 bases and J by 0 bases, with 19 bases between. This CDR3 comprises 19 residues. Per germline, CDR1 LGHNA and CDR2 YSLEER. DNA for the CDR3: TGCGCCAGCAGCCAAGATAGTTCCCCTAGCGCGGAAAGCACAGATACGCAGTATTTT. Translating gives CASSQDSSPSAESTDTQYF.

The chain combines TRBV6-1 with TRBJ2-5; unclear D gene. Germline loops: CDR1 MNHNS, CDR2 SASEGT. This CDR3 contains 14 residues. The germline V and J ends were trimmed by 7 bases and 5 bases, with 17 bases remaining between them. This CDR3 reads CASTWTTVAETQYF. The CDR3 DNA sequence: TGTGCCAGCACTTGGACCACCGTCGCGGAGACCCAGTACTTC.

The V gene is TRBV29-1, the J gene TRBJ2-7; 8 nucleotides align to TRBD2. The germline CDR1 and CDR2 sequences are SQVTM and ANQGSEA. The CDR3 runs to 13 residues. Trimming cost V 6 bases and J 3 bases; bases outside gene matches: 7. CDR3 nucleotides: TGCAGCGTAGTACCGGGGGGGGACTACGAGCAGTACTTC. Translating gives CSVVPGGDYEQYF.

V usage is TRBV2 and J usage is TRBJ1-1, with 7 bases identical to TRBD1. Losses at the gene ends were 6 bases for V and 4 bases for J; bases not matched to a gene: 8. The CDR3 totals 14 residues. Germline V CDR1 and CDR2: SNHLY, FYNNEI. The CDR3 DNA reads TGTGCCAGCAGATCGGAATCAGGGGGCACTGAAGCTTTCTTT. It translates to CASRSESGGTEAFF.

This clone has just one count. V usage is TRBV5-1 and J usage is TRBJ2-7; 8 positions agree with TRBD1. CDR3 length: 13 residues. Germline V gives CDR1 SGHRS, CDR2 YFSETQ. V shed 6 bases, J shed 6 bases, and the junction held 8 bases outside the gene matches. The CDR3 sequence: CASIQDRAGEQYF. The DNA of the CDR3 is TGCGCCAGCATCCAGGACAGGGCGGGCGAGCAGTACTTC.

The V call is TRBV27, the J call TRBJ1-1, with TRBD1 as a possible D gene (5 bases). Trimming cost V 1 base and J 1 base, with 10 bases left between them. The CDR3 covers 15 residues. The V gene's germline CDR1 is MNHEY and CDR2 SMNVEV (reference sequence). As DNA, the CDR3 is TGTGCCAGCAGTTTATGGTCAGGGCCGAACACTGAAGCTTTCTTT. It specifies CASSLWSGPNTEAFF.

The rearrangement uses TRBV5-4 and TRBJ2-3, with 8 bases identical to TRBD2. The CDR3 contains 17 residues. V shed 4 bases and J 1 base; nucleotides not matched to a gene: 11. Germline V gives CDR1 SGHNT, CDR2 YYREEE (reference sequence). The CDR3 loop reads CASSRFGAGGGTDTQYF. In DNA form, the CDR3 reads TGTGCCAGCAGCCGATTTGGGGCGGGAGGTGGCACAGATACGCAGTATTTT.